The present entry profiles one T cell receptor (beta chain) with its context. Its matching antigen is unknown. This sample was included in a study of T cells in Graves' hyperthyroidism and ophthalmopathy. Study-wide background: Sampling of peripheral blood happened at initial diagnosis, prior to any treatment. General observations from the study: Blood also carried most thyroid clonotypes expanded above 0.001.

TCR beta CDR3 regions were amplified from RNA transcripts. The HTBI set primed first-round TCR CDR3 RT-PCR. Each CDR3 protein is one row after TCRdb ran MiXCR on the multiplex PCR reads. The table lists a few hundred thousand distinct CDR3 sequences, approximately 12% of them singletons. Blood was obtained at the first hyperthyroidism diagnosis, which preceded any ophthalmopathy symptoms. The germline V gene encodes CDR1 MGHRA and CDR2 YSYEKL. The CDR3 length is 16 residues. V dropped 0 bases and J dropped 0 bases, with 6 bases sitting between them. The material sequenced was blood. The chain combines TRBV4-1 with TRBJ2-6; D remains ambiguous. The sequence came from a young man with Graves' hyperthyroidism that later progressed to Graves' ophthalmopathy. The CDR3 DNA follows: TGCGCCAGCAGCCAAGACAGCCTCTCTGGGGCCAACGTCCTGACTTTC. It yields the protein CASSQDSLSGANVLTF.